This record concerns one TCR beta chain sequence. Clones were sequenced by immunoSEQ multiplex PCR, and TCRdb holds only the in-frame ones, with some missing. Among nearly 90,000 clones, just under 95% were seen once, and the ten largest hold approximately 0.35%. The CDR3 runs 15 residues. The germline CDR1 and CDR2 sequences are LNHDA and SQIVND (reference sequence). The junction had 12 bases not matched to a gene; V was cut back by 4 bases and J by 7 bases. The record originates from a study of technical replicates of blood from a few donors. This clonotype originated in a human donor in good health. Source material: T cells isolated from PBMCs. V is TRBV19 and J is TRBJ1-2; 7 bases map to TRBD1. The CDR3 spells CASSTRQGIYAGYTF. DNA of the CDR3: TGTGCCAGTAGTACCCGACAGGGAATTTACGCTGGCTACACCTTC.